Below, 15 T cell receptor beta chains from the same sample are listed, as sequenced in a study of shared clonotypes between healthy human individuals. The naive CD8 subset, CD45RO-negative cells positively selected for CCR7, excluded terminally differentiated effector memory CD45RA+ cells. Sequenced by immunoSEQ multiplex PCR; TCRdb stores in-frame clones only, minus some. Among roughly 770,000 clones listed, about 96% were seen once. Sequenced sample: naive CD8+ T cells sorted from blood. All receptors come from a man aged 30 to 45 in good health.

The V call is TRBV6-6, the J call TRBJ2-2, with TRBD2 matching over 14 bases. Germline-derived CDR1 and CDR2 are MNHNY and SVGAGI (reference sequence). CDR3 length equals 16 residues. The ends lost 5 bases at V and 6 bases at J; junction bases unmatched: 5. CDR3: CASSTGLAGVAGELFF. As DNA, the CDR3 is TGTGCCAGCAGTACGGGACTAGCGGGAGTCGCCGGGGAGCTGTTTTTT.

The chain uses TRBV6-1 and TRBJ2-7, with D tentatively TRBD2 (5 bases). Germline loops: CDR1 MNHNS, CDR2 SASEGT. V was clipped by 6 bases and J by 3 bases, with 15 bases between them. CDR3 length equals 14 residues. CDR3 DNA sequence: TGTGCCAGCAGCTCGACGGAGGAATTCTACGAGCAGTACTTC. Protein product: CASSSTEEFYEQYF.

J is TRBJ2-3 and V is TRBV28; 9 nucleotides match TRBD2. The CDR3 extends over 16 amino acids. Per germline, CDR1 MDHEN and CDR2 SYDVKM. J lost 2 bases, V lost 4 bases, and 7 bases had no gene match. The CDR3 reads CASSYSSGSYTDTQYF. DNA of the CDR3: TGTGCCAGCAGTTACAGTAGCGGGAGTTACACAGATACGCAGTATTTT. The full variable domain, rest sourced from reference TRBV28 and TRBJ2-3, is DVKVTQSSRYLVKRTGEKVFLECVQDMDHENMFWYRQDPGLGLRLIYFSYDVKMKEKGDIPEGYSVSREKKERFSLILESASTNQTSMYLCASSYSSGSYTDTQYFGPGTRLTVL.

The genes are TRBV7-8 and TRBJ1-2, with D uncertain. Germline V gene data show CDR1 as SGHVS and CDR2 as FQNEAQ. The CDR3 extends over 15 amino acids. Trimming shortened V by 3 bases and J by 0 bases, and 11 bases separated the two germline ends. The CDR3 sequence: CASSFETVANYGYTF. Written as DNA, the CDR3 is TGTGCCAGCAGCTTTGAAACGGTAGCTAACTATGGCTACACCTTC.

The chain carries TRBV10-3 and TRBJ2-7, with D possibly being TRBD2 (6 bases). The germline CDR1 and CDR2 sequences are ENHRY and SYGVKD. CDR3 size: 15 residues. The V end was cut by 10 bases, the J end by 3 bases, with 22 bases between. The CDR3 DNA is TGTGCCACCAATGATCAGCGGGTTAGTTTCTACGAGCAGTACTTC. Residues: CATNDQRVSFYEQYF.

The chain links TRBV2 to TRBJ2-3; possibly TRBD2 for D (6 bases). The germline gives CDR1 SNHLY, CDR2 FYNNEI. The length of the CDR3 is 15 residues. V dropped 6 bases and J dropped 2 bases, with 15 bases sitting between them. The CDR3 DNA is TGTGCCAGCAGCCTAGGGGCGGGGAACACAGATACGCAGTATTTT. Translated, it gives CASSLGAGNTDTQYF. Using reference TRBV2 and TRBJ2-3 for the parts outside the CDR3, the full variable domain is EPEVTQTPSHQVTQMGQEVILRCVPISNHLYFYWYRQILGQKVEFLVSFYNNEISEKSEIFDDQFSVERPDGSNFTLKIRSTKLEDSAMYFCASSLGAGNTDTQYFGPGTRLTVL.

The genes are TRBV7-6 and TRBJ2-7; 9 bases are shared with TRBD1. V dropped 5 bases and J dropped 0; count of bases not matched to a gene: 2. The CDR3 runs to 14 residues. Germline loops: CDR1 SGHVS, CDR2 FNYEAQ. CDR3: CASSRTGVSYEQYF. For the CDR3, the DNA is TGTGCCAGCAGCCGGACAGGGGTCTCCTACGAGCAGTACTTC.

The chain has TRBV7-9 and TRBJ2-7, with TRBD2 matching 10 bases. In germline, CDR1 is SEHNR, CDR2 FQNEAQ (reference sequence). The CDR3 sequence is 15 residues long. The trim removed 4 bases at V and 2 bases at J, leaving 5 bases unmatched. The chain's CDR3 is CASSSVGLAAYEQYF. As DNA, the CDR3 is TGTGCCAGCAGCTCAGTAGGACTAGCGGCCTACGAGCAGTACTTC.

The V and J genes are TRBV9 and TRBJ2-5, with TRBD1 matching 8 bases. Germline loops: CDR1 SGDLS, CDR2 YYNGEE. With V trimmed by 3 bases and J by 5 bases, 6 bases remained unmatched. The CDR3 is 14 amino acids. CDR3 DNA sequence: TGTGCCAGCAGCGGGACAGGGACCCACGAGACCCAGTACTTC. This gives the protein CASSGTGTHETQYF.

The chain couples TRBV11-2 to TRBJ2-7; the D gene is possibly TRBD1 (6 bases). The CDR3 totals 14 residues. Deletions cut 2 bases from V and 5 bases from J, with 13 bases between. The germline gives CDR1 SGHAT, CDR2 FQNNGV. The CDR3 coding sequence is TGTGCCAGCAGCTTATATTTGGGGGCCCACGAGCAGTACTTC. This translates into CASSLYLGAHEQYF.

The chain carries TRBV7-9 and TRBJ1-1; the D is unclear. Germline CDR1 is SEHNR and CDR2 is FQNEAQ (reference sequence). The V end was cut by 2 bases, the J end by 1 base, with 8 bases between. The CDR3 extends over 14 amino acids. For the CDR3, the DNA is TGTGCCAGCAGCTTATTTAGGGAGAACACTGAAGCTTTCTTT. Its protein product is CASSLFRENTEAFF.

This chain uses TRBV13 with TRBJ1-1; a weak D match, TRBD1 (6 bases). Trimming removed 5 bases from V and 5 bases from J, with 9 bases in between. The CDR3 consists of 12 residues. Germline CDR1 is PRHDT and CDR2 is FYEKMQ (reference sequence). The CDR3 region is CASSRGGTEAFF. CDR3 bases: TGTGCCAGCAGCCGAGGGGGGACTGAAGCTTTCTTT. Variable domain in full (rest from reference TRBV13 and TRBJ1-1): AAGVIQSPRHLIKEKRETATLKCYPIPRHDTVYWYQQGPGQDPQFLISFYEKMQSDKGSIPDRFSAQQFSDYHSELNMSSLELGDSALYFCASSRGGTEAFFGQGTRLTVV.

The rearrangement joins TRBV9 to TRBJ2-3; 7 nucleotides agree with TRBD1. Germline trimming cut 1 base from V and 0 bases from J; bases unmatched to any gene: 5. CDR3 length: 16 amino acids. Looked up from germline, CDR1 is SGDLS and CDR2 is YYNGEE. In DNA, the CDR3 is TGTGCCAGCAGCGTAAGGACAGGCGCGAGCACAGATACGCAGTATTTT. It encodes CASSVRTGASTDTQYF.

CDR3 DNA sequence: TGTGCCAGCAGTTCCACCGACAGGCCCTACAATGAGCAGTTCTTC. Protein sequence: CASSSTDRPYNEQFF. This sequence joins TRBV27 and TRBJ2-1; TRBD1 might be the D (6 bases). V was cut by 4 bases and J by 2 bases, with 12 bases left in between. This CDR3 has 15 residues. Germline CDR1 MNHEY, CDR2 SMNVEV (reference sequence).

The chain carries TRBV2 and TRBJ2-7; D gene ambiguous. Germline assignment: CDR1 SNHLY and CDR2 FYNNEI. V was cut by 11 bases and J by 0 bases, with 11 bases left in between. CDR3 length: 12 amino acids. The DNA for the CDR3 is TGTGCCTCCTTGGGCAGCTCCTACGAGCAGTACTTC. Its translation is CASLGSSYEQYF.